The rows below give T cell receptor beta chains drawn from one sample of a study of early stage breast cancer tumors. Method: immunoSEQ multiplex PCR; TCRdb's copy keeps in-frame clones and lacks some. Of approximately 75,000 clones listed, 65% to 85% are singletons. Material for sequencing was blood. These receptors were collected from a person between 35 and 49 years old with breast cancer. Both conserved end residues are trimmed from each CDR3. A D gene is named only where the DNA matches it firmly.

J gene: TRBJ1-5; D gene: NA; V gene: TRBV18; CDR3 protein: ASSPDKAQPQH
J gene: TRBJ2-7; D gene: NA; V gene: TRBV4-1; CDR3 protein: ASSQGASYEQY
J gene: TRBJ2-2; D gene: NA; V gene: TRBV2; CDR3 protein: ASIGVNTGELF
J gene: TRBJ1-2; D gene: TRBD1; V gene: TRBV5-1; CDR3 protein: ASSPGQGGSNYGYT
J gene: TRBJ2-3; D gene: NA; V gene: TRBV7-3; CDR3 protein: ASSLTGFSTDTQY
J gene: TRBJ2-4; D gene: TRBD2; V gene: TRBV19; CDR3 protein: ASSFAGTSGYNLAKNIQY
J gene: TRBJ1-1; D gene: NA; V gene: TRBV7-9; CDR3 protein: ASSFSGSRGTEAF
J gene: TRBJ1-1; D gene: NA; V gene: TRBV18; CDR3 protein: ASSPPGGRTEAF
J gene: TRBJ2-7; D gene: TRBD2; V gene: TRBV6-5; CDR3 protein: ASSFASGGKSYEQY
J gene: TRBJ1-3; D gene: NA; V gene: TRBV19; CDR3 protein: ASIAPGSGNTIY
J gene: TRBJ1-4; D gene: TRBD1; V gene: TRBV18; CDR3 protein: ASSPGQINEKLF
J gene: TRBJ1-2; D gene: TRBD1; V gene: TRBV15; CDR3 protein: ATSRPGTALYGYT
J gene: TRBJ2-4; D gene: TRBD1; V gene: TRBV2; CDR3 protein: ASSDFGTVLAKNIQY
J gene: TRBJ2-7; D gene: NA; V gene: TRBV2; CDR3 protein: ASSGGGRGEQY
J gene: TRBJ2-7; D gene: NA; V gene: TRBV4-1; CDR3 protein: ASSQGLAGYEQY
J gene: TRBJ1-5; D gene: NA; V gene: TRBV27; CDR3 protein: ASSPRGSQPQH
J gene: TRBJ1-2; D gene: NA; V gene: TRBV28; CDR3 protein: ASRSSPVYYGYT
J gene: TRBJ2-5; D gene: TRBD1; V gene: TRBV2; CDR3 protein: ASSEGGQGLETQY
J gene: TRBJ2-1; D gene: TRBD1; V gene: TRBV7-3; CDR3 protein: ASSSGGYNEQF
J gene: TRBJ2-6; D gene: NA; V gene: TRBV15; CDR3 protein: ATSRDPPSSGANVLT
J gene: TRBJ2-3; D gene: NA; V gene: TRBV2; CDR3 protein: ASRETRDTQY
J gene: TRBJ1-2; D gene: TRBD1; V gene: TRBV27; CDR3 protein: ASSTRTGISGYT
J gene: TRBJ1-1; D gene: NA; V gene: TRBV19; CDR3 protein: ASSMDGTNTEAF
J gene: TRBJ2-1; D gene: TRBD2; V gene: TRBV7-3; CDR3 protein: ASSLGGTSGRAREQF
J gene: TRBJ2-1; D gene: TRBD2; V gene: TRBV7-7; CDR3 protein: ASSGGSEQF
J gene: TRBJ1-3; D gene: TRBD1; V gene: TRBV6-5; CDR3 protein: ASRQDRGGNTIY
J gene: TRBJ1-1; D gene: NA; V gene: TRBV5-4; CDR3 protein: ASSLDRVDTEAF
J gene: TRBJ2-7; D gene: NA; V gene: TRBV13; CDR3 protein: ASSLGGSYEQY
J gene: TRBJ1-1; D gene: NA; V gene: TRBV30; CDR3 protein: AWSKSMNTEAF
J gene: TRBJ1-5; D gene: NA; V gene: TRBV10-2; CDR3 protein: ASSWGSLNQPQH
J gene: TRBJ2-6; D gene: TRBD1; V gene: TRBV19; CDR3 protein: ASSIGQAGANVLT
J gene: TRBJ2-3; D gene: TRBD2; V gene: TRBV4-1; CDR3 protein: ASSQVLVLAGVRDTQY
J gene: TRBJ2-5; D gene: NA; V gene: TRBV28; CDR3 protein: ASSSYRDVQETQY
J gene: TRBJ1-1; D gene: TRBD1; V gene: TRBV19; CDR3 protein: ASSARQGWDTEAF
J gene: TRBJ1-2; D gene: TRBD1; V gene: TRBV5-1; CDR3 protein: ASSLEGQGDGYT
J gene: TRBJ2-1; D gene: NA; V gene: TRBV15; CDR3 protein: ATSRDNNEQF
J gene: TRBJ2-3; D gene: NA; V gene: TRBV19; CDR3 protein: ASSPKRRTDTQY
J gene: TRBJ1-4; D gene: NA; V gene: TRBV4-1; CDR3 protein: ASSQPRGGRFEKLF
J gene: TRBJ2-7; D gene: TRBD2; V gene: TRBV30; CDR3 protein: AWSSTSGSSYEQY
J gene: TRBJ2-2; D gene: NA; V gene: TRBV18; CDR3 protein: ASSPPNTGELF
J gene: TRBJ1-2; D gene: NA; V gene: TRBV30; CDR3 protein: AWEGGGGYT
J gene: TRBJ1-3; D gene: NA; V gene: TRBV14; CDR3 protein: ASSQGNTIY
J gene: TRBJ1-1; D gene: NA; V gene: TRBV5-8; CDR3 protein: ASSSRGSGTEAF
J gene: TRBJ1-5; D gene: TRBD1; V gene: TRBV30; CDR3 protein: AWTGQGGQPQH
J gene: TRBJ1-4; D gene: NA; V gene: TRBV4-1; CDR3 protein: ASSPTGADEKLF
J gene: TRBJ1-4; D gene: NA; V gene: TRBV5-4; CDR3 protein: ASSLGKGFSEKLF
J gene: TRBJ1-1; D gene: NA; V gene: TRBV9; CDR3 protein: ASSVGGGWTEAF
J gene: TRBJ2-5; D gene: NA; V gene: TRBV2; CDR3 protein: ASRGETQY
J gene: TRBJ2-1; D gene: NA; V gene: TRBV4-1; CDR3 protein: ASSQERRLNEQF
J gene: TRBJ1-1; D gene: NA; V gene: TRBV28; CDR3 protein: AGGGRTEAF
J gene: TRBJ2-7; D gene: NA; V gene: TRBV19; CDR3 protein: ASSIRGYEQY